The 26 T cell receptor beta chains listed next were all sequenced from one sample in a study of blood T cell repertoires in COVID-19. The repertoire was sequenced with immunoSEQ multiplex PCR; TCRdb's copy has only in-frame clones and lacks some. The table includes about 480,000 clones, 88% detected once. Sample: PBMCs or T cells enriched from blood (not recorded which). These receptor sequences come from a woman aged 35 to 49 who had recovered from COVID-19.

For this clone: The junction does not match germline at one end; this may be a read error. The V gene is TRBV27, the J gene TRBJ2-7; tentative D call: TRBD1 (6 bases). The CDR3 is 15 amino acids. Per germline, CDR1 MNHEY and CDR2 SMNVEV (reference sequence). This chain's CDR3 is CASRRAYTGSYEQCF. In nucleotides, the CDR3 is TGTGCCAGCAGGCGAGCCTACACAGGGAGCTACGAGCAGTGCTTC.

The V gene is TRBV19, the J gene TRBJ2-3, with TRBD1 as a possible D gene (5 bases). The CDR3 length is 13 residues. Germline CDR1 and CDR2: LNHDA and SQIVND (reference sequence). Between the trimmed V and J ends, which lost 9 bases and 4 bases, there was a span of 14 bases. CDR3 bases: TGTGCCAGGGTCCCAGGGTTACCAGATACGCAGTATTTT. Protein product: CARVPGLPDTQYF.

The chain is built from TRBV12-3 or TRBV12-4 and TRBJ2-2; no firm D call. The CDR3 extends over 12 amino acids. The V end lost 6 bases, the J end lost 1 base, and 3 bases lay between the germline ends. The chain's CDR3 is CASSLNTGELFF. Here the CDR3 DNA reads TGTGCCAGCAGCCTGAACACCGGGGAGCTGTTTTTT.

DNA of the CDR3: TGTGCCAGCAGATATGGGACTAGCGGGGCCCTTAGCACAGATACGCAGTATTTT. Protein product: CASRYGTSGALSTDTQYF. This chain connects TRBV2 to TRBJ2-3, with TRBD2 matching 13 bases. CDR1 is SNHLY, CDR2 FYNNEI, per germline. The CDR3 consists of 18 residues. The V segment lost 6 bases and the J segment 0 bases; nucleotides outside the gene matches: 9.

Concerning this clone itself: The sample holds other DNA sequences that translate to the same CDR3. The rearrangement uses TRBV11-3 and TRBJ2-3; D is perhaps TRBD2 (6 bases). Between the trimmed V and J ends, which lost 0 bases and 7 bases, there was a span of 8 bases. This CDR3 contains 13 residues. The germline V gene has CDR1 SGHNT and CDR2 YENEEA. CDR3 coding DNA: TGTGCCAGCAGCTTAGACCGCGGGAATACGCAGTATTTT. Its translation is CASSLDRGNTQYF.

This sequence joins TRBV5-4 and TRBJ2-5, with no clear D. Germline V lookup: CDR1 SGHNT, CDR2 YYREEE (reference sequence). The CDR3 consists of 15 residues. V was shortened by 0 bases and J by 0 bases, with 9 bases between the two germline ends. This chain's CDR3 is CASSLGASYQETQYF. The CDR3 nucleotides read TGTGCCAGCAGCTTGGGGGCATCGTACCAAGAGACCCAGTACTTC.

Only one count was recorded for this clone. Here the CDR3 reads CASSGTRRYGYTF. CDR3 DNA: TGTGCCAGCAGTGGCACAAGGCGGTATGGCTACACCTTC. This rearrangement joins TRBV12-3 or TRBV12-4 to TRBJ1-2; D remains unclear. The CDR3 runs 13 residues. The V gene lost 5 bases and the J gene lost 5 bases, with 12 bases spanning the gap.

The chain has TRBV7-9 and TRBJ1-1, with TRBD1 matching 7 bases. This CDR3 contains 18 residues. V was clipped by 1 base and J by 5 bases; unmatched bases: 16. Germline CDR1 SEHNR, CDR2 FQNEAQ (reference sequence). The CDR3 here is CASSLGLSWRGPGTEAFF. CDR3 bases: TGTGCCAGCAGCTTAGGTTTATCATGGAGGGGGCCGGGGACTGAAGCTTTCTTT.

The rearrangement joins TRBV5-4 to TRBJ2-5, with TRBD2 identical over 7 bases. After removal of 4 bases from V and 3 bases from J, the junction contained 9 bases not matched to a gene. The CDR3 length is 15 residues. The germline gives CDR1 SGHNT, CDR2 YYREEE (reference sequence). CDR3 sequence: CASSPDRAGKETQYF. As DNA, the CDR3 is TGTGCCAGCAGCCCGGATCGAGCGGGAAAAGAGACCCAGTACTTC.

The chain links TRBV19 to TRBJ1-1, with 9 bases that match TRBD1. This CDR3 has 14 amino acids. Germline V gene sequence: CDR1 LNHDA, CDR2 SQIVND (reference sequence). V shed 2 bases, J shed 3 bases, and the junction held 1 base outside the gene matches. DNA of the CDR3: TGTGCCAGTAGTATACGGACAGGGGACACTGAAGCTTTCTTT. Protein product: CASSIRTGDTEAFF.

V is TRBV27 and J is TRBJ1-4; tentative D call: TRBD1 (6 bases). Germline CDR1 reads MNHEY; CDR2 reads SMNVEV (reference sequence). Trimming left V 5 bases short and J 3 bases short, with 13 bases between. This CDR3 is 15 amino acids long. This chain's CDR3 is CASSRGPGANEKLFF. Here the CDR3 DNA reads TGTGCCAGCAGTCGAGGACCAGGGGCTAATGAAAAACTGTTTTTT. Full variable domain (remainder filled in from reference TRBV27 and TRBJ1-4): EAQVTQNPRYLITVTGKKLTVTCSQNMNHEYMSWYRQDPGLGLRQIYYSMNVEVTDKGDVPEGYKVSRKEKRNFPLILESPSPNQTSLYFCASSRGPGANEKLFFGSGTQLSVL.

On this clone itself: Other nucleotide sequences from this sample produce the same CDR3. The V and J genes are TRBV27 and TRBJ1-5; perhaps TRBD1 as D (6 bases). The CDR3 loop spans 15 amino acids. Germline CDR1 reads MNHEY; CDR2 reads SMNVEV (reference sequence). V was pared by 2 bases and J by 1 base, with 9 bases between. CDR3 loop: CASSLGQGSNQPQHF. The CDR3 nucleotides read TGTGCCAGCAGTTTAGGGCAGGGGAGCAATCAGCCCCAGCATTTT.

Only one count was recorded for this clone. The chain combines TRBV19 with TRBJ2-1; 10 bases align to TRBD2. V lost 7 bases to trimming and J lost 4 bases; unmatched junction nucleotides: 10. Germline V gives CDR1 LNHDA, CDR2 SQIVND (reference sequence). The CDR3 is made up of 16 amino acids. The CDR3 DNA reads as TGTGCCAGTAATCGAAATAGCGGGAGGATTTACAATGAGCAGTTCTTC. Its translation: CASNRNSGRIYNEQFF.

J is TRBJ2-7 and V is TRBV27, with D perhaps TRBD2 (5 bases). The CDR3 spans 13 residues. Germline loops: CDR1 MNHEY, CDR2 SMNVEV (reference sequence). The V end lost 9 bases, the J end lost 0 bases, and 12 bases lay between the germline ends. The CDR3 loop reads CASWTGSSYEQYF. The CDR3 nucleotides read TGTGCCAGTTGGACGGGGAGCTCCTACGAGCAGTACTTC.

There are a few counts of this clone. The rearrangement links TRBV7-9 to TRBJ2-7, with 7 bases identical to TRBD1. Per germline, CDR1 SEHNR and CDR2 FQNEAQ (reference sequence). J was trimmed by 5 bases and V by 7 bases; bases with no gene match: 8. The CDR3 totals 13 residues. The CDR3 region has the DNA TGTGCCAGCACCAGAGACAGGGCCAACGAGCAGTACTTC. Protein sequence: CASTRDRANEQYF.

The chain carries TRBV10-3 and TRBJ2-1; perhaps TRBD2 as D (5 bases). Per germline, CDR1 ENHRY and CDR2 SYGVKD. The CDR3 covers 11 residues. Trimming stripped 8 bases from V and 10 bases from J, with 12 bases between. The CDR3: CAISKRNEQFF. CDR3 bases: TGTGCCATCTCCAAGCGGAACGAGCAGTTCTTC.

The rearrangement links TRBV30 to TRBJ1-1; no reliable D call. Germline CDR1 and CDR2: GTSNPN and SVGIG (reference sequence). Trimming stripped 4 bases from V and 2 bases from J, with 11 bases between. CDR3 size: 13 residues. This CDR3 is CAWNPRPNTEAFF. DNA of the CDR3: TGTGCCTGGAACCCTAGACCAAACACTGAAGCTTTCTTT.

This clone was picked up a small number of times. The rearrangement links TRBV4-1 to TRBJ2-1; 7 nucleotides match TRBD2. This CDR3 has 16 amino acids. V gave up 1 base and J gave up 2 bases; unmatched junction bases: 5. Germline V gene sequence: CDR1 MGHRA, CDR2 YSYEKL. The CDR3 reads CASSQVAGATYNEQFF. The DNA for the CDR3 is TGCGCCAGCAGCCAAGTGGCGGGAGCCACCTACAATGAGCAGTTCTTC.

The chain uses TRBV2 and TRBJ1-4; possibly TRBD1 for D (5 bases). The length of the CDR3 is 13 residues. With 7 bases removed from V and 6 bases from J, the gap between germline ends came to 12 bases. Germline CDR1 SNHLY, CDR2 FYNNEI. As DNA, the CDR3 is TGTGCCAGCACCAGGGTGGCGGATGAAAAACTGTTTTTT. This encodes CASTRVADEKLFF.

The chain recombines TRBV5-6 with TRBJ2-7, with 7 bases that match TRBD2. This CDR3 region has 13 residues. CDR1 is SGHDT, CDR2 YYEEEE, per germline. The trim removed 4 bases at V and 6 bases at J, leaving 7 bases unmatched. The CDR3 region has the DNA TGTGCCAGCAGCCAGGGAGGGGCACTCGAGCAGTACTTC. It yields the protein CASSQGGALEQYF.

This clone was seen just once. The V and J genes are TRBV27 and TRBJ1-5; D is perhaps TRBD1 (6 bases). Trimming left V 2 bases short and J 0 bases short, with 14 bases between. Germline V gene data show CDR1 as MNHEY and CDR2 as SMNVEV (reference sequence). CDR3 length: 17 amino acids. CDR3: CASSLTGTRVSNQPQHF. CDR3 sequence (DNA): TGTGCCAGCAGTTTAACCGGGACAAGGGTTAGCAATCAGCCCCAGCATTTT.

J is TRBJ2-1 and V is TRBV7-7; D possibly corresponds to TRBD2 (5 bases). CDR3 size: 15 residues. Germline CDR1 SSHAT, CDR2 FNYEAQ (reference sequence). Trimming removed 5 bases from V and 9 bases from J, with 20 bases in between. CDR3 amino acids: CASSRSPKSSGEQFF. The CDR3 bases are TGTGCCAGCAGCCGGTCCCCAAAGTCGAGCGGTGAGCAGTTCTTC.

The rearrangement joins TRBV7-2 to TRBJ1-2; 8 bases line up with TRBD1. Germline V CDR1 and CDR2: SGHTA, FQGNSA. The junction had 14 bases not matched to a gene; V was cut back by 2 bases and J by 6 bases. The CDR3 consists of 17 residues. CDR3 in amino acids: CASSLIRPQGANNGYTF. The CDR3 nucleotides are TGTGCCAGCAGCTTAATTCGGCCTCAGGGGGCAAATAATGGCTACACCTTC.

Note on this clone: Additional DNA sequences in this sample encode the identical CDR3. The chain couples TRBV29-1 to TRBJ2-7; 8 bases align to TRBD2. Losses at the gene ends were 4 bases for V and 4 bases for J; bases not matched to a gene: 3. CDR1 SQVTM and CDR2 ANQGSEA come from the germline V gene. The CDR3 is 12 residues long. DNA for the CDR3: TGCAGCGTTGCGACTAGCGCGTACGAGCAGTACTTC. Translating gives CSVATSAYEQYF.

The chain has TRBV6-4 and TRBJ2-7, with 9 nucleotides matching TRBD1. Per germline, CDR1 MRHNA and CDR2 SNTAGT. The CDR3 is 15 amino acids. Trimming took 4 bases from V and 0 from J; bases not matched to a gene: 4. Here the CDR3 DNA reads TGTGCCAGCAGTGTTGGGACAGGGAGCTCCTACGAGCAGTACTTC. Translating gives CASSVGTGSSYEQYF.

V and J are TRBV11-2 and TRBJ2-3; tentative D call: TRBD2 (5 bases). With 6 bases removed from V and 6 bases from J, the gap between germline ends came to 16 bases. This CDR3 region has 14 residues. Per the germline V gene, CDR1 is SGHAT and CDR2 is FQNNGV. In DNA, the CDR3 is TGTGCCAGCAGTTACCGGCCTAGCTGGGATACGCAGTATTTT. Protein product: CASSYRPSWDTQYF.